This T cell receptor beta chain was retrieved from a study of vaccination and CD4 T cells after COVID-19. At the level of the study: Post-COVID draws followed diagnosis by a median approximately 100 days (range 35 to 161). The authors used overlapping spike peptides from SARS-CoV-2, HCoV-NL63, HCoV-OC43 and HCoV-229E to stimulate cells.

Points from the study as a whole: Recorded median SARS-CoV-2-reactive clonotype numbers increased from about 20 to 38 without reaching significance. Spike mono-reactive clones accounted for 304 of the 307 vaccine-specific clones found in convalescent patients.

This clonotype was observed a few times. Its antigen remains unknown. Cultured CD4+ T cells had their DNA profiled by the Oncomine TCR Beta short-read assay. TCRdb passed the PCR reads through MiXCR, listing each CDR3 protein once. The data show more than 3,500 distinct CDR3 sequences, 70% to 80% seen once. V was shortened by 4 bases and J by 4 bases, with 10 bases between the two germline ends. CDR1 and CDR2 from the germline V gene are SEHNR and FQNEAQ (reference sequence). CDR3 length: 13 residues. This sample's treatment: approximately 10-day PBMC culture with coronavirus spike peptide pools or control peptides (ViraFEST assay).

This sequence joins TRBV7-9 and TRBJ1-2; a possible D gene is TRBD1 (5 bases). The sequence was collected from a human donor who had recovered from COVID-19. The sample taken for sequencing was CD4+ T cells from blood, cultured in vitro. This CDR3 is CASSSRGPYGYTF. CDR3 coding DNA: TGTGCCAGCAGCTCGAGGGGTCCCTATGGCTACACCTTC.